This is a list of T cell receptor beta chains from one sample in a study of blood T cell repertoires in COVID-19. The protocol was immunoSEQ multiplex PCR, while the TCRdb copy is restricted to in-frame clones and leaves out a portion. The table records some 150,000 clones, over 70% of them present only once. The specimen sequenced was peripheral blood. The origin of the receptors is a human donor in a cohort sampled during active COVID-19. Each CDR3 is given with its conserved first and last residue. Size is stated for part of the rows, as once, few or many counts, or as a class when the clone is expanded.

CDR3aa | v_gene | abundance | j_gene
CASTLRETHNYGYTF | TRBV19 | few | TRBJ1-2
CSVERGVTDTQYF | TRBV29-1 | once | TRBJ2-3
CASSLALAAHEQFF | TRBV11-3 | NA | TRBJ2-1
CASSLAGGYQPQHF | TRBV7-2 | NA | TRBJ1-5
CASGPGQGADTQYF | TRBV14 | NA | TRBJ2-3
CASSLNSYSGNTIYF | TRBV5-1 | NA | TRBJ1-3
CASSSRVLTLYGYTF | TRBV19 | NA | TRBJ1-2
CASSYSTAFSGNTIYF | TRBV7-2 | NA | TRBJ1-3
CASLGQGGETQYF | TRBV6-5 | NA | TRBJ2-5
CATGMPVGELFF | TRBV19 | NA | TRBJ2-2
CANAGGMDTEAFF | TRBV12-3/TRBV12-4 | NA | TRBJ1-1
CASGQLNSGNTIYF | TRBV6-5 | NA | TRBJ1-3
CASSYRQAQFF | TRBV13 | NA | TRBJ2-1
CASRTTESYGYTF | TRBV7-9 | NA | TRBJ1-2
CASSSTGLAKNIQYF | TRBV28 | NA | TRBJ2-4
CASSPMPGTVTDTQYF | TRBV7-6 | NA | TRBJ2-3
CASSRRGAGLDEQFF | TRBV6-1 | once | TRBJ2-1
CASSLARGLANYGYTF | TRBV7-2 | NA | TRBJ1-2
CASSLKGGPNTEAFF | TRBV28 | once | TRBJ1-1
CASSMGPGGRVYGYTF | TRBV19 | few | TRBJ1-2
CASSELGEGEAFF | TRBV6-1 | NA | TRBJ1-1
CASSSDRVGTEAFF | TRBV5-1 | NA | TRBJ1-1
CATSDGLGKLFF | TRBV24-1 | NA | TRBJ1-4
CASSLKAGRETQYF | TRBV5-1 | few | TRBJ2-5
CASSLGQPSGNTIYF | TRBV5-6 | NA | TRBJ1-3
CARSLGVCNQPQHF | TRBV5-3 | NA | TRBJ1-5
CASSQYGVSGYTF | TRBV4-3 | once | TRBJ1-2
CASSPEVGGRAGGANVLTF | TRBV4-3 | NA | TRBJ2-6
CASSSAGGVYNEQFF | TRBV7-3 | NA | TRBJ2-1
CASRTYPGLGGLSYGYTF | TRBV5-1 | NA | TRBJ1-2
CASSLLYGYTF | TRBV5-6 | NA | TRBJ1-2
CASSEPRVDSPLHF | TRBV10-2 | NA | TRBJ1-6
CASHRGILGSGNTIYF | TRBV28 | NA | TRBJ1-3
CASSSTVGFGYTF | TRBV5-1 | NA | TRBJ1-2
CASSQAPGLDYNEQFF | TRBV23-1 | NA | TRBJ2-1
CASSLVAGGPAGELFF | TRBV11-2 | once | TRBJ2-2
CAISEILGQTYEQYF | TRBV10-3 | NA | TRBJ2-7
CASSRSSYTIYF | TRBV28 | few | TRBJ1-3
CASSPRSYEQYF | TRBV11-2 | NA | TRBJ2-7
CATSGRTGWTETQYF | TRBV24-1 | NA | TRBJ2-5
CSASGRDGGYTF | TRBV20-1 | NA | TRBJ1-2
CAISAGTGGTDTQYF | TRBV10-3 | NA | TRBJ2-3
CASSQTGANQETQYF | TRBV7-2 | NA | TRBJ2-5
CASSDSMLAGGYEQFF | TRBV9 | NA | TRBJ2-1
CAIGGGVSTEAFF | TRBV10-3 | NA | TRBJ1-1
CASSQVRSAKNIQYF | TRBV4-3 | NA | TRBJ2-4
CASINRFPGANVLTF | TRBV2 | NA | TRBJ2-6
CASSPETEYTEAFF | TRBV18 | NA | TRBJ1-1
CASSQDPGTGDLSGNTIYF | TRBV4-2 | NA | TRBJ1-3
CASTRDRGEGYGYTF | TRBV6-5 | NA | TRBJ1-2
CASSSVLHEQFF | TRBV27 | NA | TRBJ2-1
CASSPQGGTEAFF | TRBV5-1 | few | TRBJ1-1
CASSQAMGSGSGNEQFF | TRBV6-2/TRBV6-3 | NA | TRBJ2-1
CSVSLGGEAGELFF | TRBV29-1 | NA | TRBJ2-2